The TCR beta chain described here comes from a study of cytomegalovirus exposure and HLA in healthy donors (dated by TCRdb to 2017 to 2019). Some background on the complete study: An earlier analysis of approximately 590 of the donors reported more than 250 Gb of sequence data and 117 million unique TCR beta sequences from about 200 million T cells. Roughly 300 gigabases of sequencing data and about 92 million unique TCR sequences made up an early release that covered nearly 650 HLA-typed donors. Of the 398 genotyped donors, approximately 83% fell in the genetic ancestry cluster associated with self-reported Caucasian donors. The study was designed to test whether signatures of past pathogen exposure could be identified by cataloging public T cell receptors. The study used immunosequencing to profile the T cell repertoires of more than 650 subjects and linked those repertoires to cytomegalovirus serostatus. In addition to the first cohort of 666 subjects, a separate validation cohort of under 150 different subjects was used. High-throughput TCR immunosequencing, statistical association of individual TCRs with disease status, and machine learning were combined to predict cytomegalovirus infection status. In a later analysis, previously published TCR beta repertoires from 666 donors were re-analyzed and high-resolution HLA genotyping was added so that TCR occurrence patterns could be studied. Rather than using new phenotypic data, the later analysis identified candidate immune exposures from TCR beta sequences and from how often those sequences occurred across donors. An earlier analysis of a few hundred of the donors applied high-throughput TCR beta sequencing to assess whether each TCR beta V gene segment acted as functional or pseudogenic. Donor age, sex, ethnicity and CMV serostatus were compiled together with the repertoire data. A later genetic analysis took genome-wide SNP genotypes for 398 of the 666 donors and used that subset as a discovery cohort. Every repertoire in the discovery cohort had been generated on one and the same sequencing platform. Class I and class II HLA loci were covered by the typing at four-digit resolution. The number of donors typed differed by locus, with about 629-630 for A, B, C, DRB1 and DQB1, more than 500 for DQA1, about 610 for DPA1, and approximately 470 for DPB1. Roughly 5 DR-DQ haplotypes were handled as single units for association and clustering because linkage in the cohort was strong. Among over 350 genotyped donors of the cohort, an average of roughly 240,000 unique TCR beta nucleotide sequences were sequenced per donor, around a sixth of them non-productive.

Comments on this clone: Its antigen is not yet known. No base quality values were provided; no much bigger clone lies one nucleotide off.

The cohort consisted of some 670 healthy bone marrow donors. At the time of sampling, all cohort members were nominally healthy, though unrecorded immune exposures were likely present. The donor tested CMV seropositive and was one of the 289 seropositive cohort members. Each donor provided a peripheral blood sample, and peripheral blood mononuclear cells were used for TCR beta sequencing. Genomic DNA was extracted from the blood cell samples with the Qiagen DNeasy Blood Extraction Kit. Based on the germline V gene, the CDR1 and CDR2 sequences are SGHAT and FQNNGV. V is pruned by 0 bases and J by 5 bases, leaving 7 bases of the junction without a gene match. Counted from cysteine to phenylalanine, this CDR3 has 16 amino acids. The only DNA kept is the CDR3, 48 bases in frame from the first base. The library was produced with the immunoSEQ multiplex PCR assay. For the multiplex PCR, a mixture combining 60 forward primers for TCR Vbeta segments and 13 reverse primers for TCR Jbeta segments was used. A multiplex PCR assay on genomic DNA amplified the CDR3 region of rearranged TCR beta genes. The Illumina HiSeq System was used to sequence the amplified TCR beta libraries as 87-base-pair reads. Processing in the source paper ran as follows. A later analysis counted about 80 million unique TCR beta chains across the 666 repertoires, and some 11 million of these chains were shared by at least two donors. Raw reads were error-corrected and collapsed into unique sequences with a nearest-neighbor algorithm that merged closely related sequences to remove PCR and sequencing errors. CDR3 sequences were aligned to IMGT reference sequences to assign V, D and J gene segments. For a sequence to be retained, a match of at least six nucleotides to both a V gene segment and a J gene segment was required. A rearrangement counted as productive if the CDR3 had no stop codons and remained in frame with V and J, and every other rearrangement counted as non-productive. Following IMGT convention, CDR3 was defined as the stretch from the second conserved V-encoded cysteine to the conserved J-encoded phenylalanine. Sequences without an unambiguous match to a single V gene segment were excluded from the earlier analysis of 587 of the donors. An earlier analysis of roughly 590 of the donors called V segments functional above 56.7% productive rearrangements and segregating when the between-donor standard deviation exceeded 5%. To diagnose cytomegalovirus status from the catalog of TCR beta chain sequences, a statistical classification framework was built. A later analysis assigned V and J genes by comparing TCR nucleotide sequences with IMGT/GENE-DB human TR gene sequences. A later analysis assigned CDR3 sequences and most-parsimonious VDJ recombination scenarios with the TCRdist pipeline. A later analysis defined each TCR beta chain by its CDR3 amino acid sequence plus V-gene family, and excluded reads lacking a unique V-gene family. A later analysis removed 600 or so highly shared, low-generation-probability nucleotide sequences to deal with suspected cross-contamination and a sequencing artifact. A later analysis calculated a clonal expansion index for each public chain from normalized within-repertoire ranks of inferred template counts. In a later analysis, generation probabilities were computed with a VDJ recombination model fitted to out-of-frame rearrangements, and the resulting probabilities were checked against IGoR. In a later analysis, TCR-TCR, TCR-HLA and TCR-CMV co-occurrence was scored with hypergeometric tests, and a repertoire-size bias correction was applied to TCR pairs. In a later analysis, false discovery rates were estimated by permuting HLA or CMV assignments 20 times. In a later analysis, co-occurring TCRs were grouped using DBSCAN, and TCRdist sequence similarity was added for clustering within HLA-allele-positive subsets. Co-occurrence clustering excluded repertoires with fewer than 30,000 or more than 120,000 public chains, plus five with anomalous nucleotide sharing. As stored in TCRdb, this immuneACCESS dataset retains in-frame rearrangements with V and J assigned. A fraction of the clones does not appear; measured against another copy, unresolved V genes explain less than half of the discrepancy, and the remainder lacks a known reason. For V, J and clone size, that table is used; D and trimming come from the DNA. This sample has tens of thousands of clones in its table, and over 60% of those were observed once. The ten top clones hold roughly an eighth of the sample.

Study-level results and caveats: An earlier analysis of approximately 540 of the donors showed that most TCR beta V segments appeared in productive rearrangements either about 87% or about 30% of the time, which broadly matched IMGT annotations. Because some donors lacked HLA typing at each locus, the association tests relied only on the typed subset. In a later genetic analysis, a missense DCLRE1C variant was associated with V-gene and J-gene trimming of TCR beta chains, and the association was replicated in an independent cohort. The study gave a list of about 160 TCR beta chains associated with cytomegalovirus. The presence/absence analyses assumed that sequencing depth was roughly uniform across donors, and that assumption may not be true. In a later analysis, HLA-associated TCR beta chains showed more clonal expansion and lower generation probabilities than non-associated chains that were equally common. Because the 87-base-pair reads could not distinguish some IMGT-functional V segments, including TRBV6-2 and TRBV6-3, those segments were excluded. Most TCR sequences were seen in very few donors, while some public TCRs were found in many individuals. Linkage disequilibrium might explain the correlated functional status among segregating V segments, but an unknown experimental factor could not be excluded. Because counts were too low, about 15 rarely observed V segments, including chromosome 9 orphons, were left out of the earlier analysis of approximately 500 of the donors. CMV serostatus was the only immune exposure information available for the cohort. The authors suggested that the approach could potentially be extended to other disease states and immunological phenotypes. In a later analysis, most CMV-associated TCR beta chains were found to appear HLA-restricted, with HLA associations seemingly driven largely by CMV exposure. Only TCR beta chains were sequenced in this cohort, and the absence of alpha or paired-chain data limited detectable features. According to a later analysis, TCR association rates differed among HLA loci, with DRB1 alleles showing the most associated TCRs and HLA-C alleles showing the fewest. A further reported finding was that TCR beta sequences accurately predicted the HLA-A and HLA-B alleles for most subjects in the first cohort. A few of the identified cytomegalovirus-associated TCR beta chains were confirmed in vitro to be specific for cytomegalovirus antigens. Strong co-occurrence of HLA alleles, especially DR and DQ, made assigning TCR associations to individual alleles difficult. In a later analysis, around 15,000 TCR beta sequences were associated with specific HLA alleles at a false discovery rate of 0.05. In a later analysis, several top co-occurrence clusters were reported to appear linked to parvovirus B19, influenza, CMV and Epstein-Barr virus. The classifier was reported to diagnose cytomegalovirus status with high specificity and sensitivity in both the original and validation cohorts. Compared with the roughly 670-donor mean, donors in an Asian-associated ancestry cluster had fewer N-insertions in productive TCRs, according to a later genetic analysis. A cluster of highly shared sequence variants was judged likely to represent a technical artifact of the sequencing pipeline.

The chain is assembled from TRBV11-2 and TRBJ1-1; 9 bases in between match TRBD1. Specimen: PBMCs. This sequence originates from a male donor in good health and CMV-seropositive. The CDR3 protein is CASSLDGQGSRTEAFF. The nucleotide sequence is given as TGTGCCAGCAGCTTAGATGGACAGGGGTCGAGGACTGAAGCTTTCTTT.